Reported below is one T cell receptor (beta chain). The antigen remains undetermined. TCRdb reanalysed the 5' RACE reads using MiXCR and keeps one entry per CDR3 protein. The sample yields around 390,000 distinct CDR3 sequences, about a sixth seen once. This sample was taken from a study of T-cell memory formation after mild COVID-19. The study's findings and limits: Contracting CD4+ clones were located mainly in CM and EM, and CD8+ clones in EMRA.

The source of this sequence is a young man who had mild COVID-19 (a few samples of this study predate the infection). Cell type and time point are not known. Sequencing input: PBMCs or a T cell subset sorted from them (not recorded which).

CDR3 residues: CASSLGRGRGYQPQHF. The CDR3 nucleotides are TGTGCCAGCAGCTTAGGTAGGGGGCGAGGGTATCAGCCCCAGCATTTT. The chain employs TRBV7-9 and TRBJ1-5; 7 bases map to TRBD1. The CDR3 contains 16 residues. J was trimmed by 5 bases and V by 1 base; bases with no gene match: 8. Germline V CDR1 and CDR2: SEHNR, FQNEAQ (reference sequence).